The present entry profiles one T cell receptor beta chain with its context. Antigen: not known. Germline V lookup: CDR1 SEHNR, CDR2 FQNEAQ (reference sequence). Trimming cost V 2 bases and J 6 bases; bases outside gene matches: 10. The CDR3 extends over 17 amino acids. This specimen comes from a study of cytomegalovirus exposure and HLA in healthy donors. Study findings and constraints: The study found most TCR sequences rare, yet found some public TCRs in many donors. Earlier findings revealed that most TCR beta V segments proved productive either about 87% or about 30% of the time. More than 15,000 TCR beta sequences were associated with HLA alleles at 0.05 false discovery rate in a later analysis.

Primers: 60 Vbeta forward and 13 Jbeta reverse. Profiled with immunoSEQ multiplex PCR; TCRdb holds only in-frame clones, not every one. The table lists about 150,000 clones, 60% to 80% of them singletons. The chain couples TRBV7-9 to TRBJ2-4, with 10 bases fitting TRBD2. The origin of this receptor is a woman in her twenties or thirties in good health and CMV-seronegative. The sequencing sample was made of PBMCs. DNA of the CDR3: TGTGCCAGCAGCTTACCAAGGGGGGGACTAGCGCCAAACATTCAGTACTTC. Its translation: CASSLPRGGLAPNIQYF.